This paragraph reports one T cell receptor beta chain. Its antigen is not known. The CDR3 runs to 13 residues. V lost 4 bases and J lost 1, with 7 bases in between. Germline CDR1 is MNHEY and CDR2 is SVGEGT. TCRdb recomputed calls from the reads with MiXCR, one row per CDR3 protein. The profile shows hundreds of thousands of distinct CDR3 sequences, around 31% of them singletons. The sample belongs to a study of T cell repertoires in cytomegalovirus infection. Overall study: HLA-C-restricted CMV epitopes, recently identified, and well-studied HLA-B-restricted ones were used by the study. It can be stated that public TCR beta signatures indicated CMV infection as well as a matching HLA type. The study, taken as a whole, reports: Frequencies of public TCR beta families were cumulated, and this identified carriers of CMV plus the relevant HLA. HLA-C-restricted TCR beta clonotypes specific for CMV led the ex vivo response.

This chain links TRBV6-2 or TRBV6-3 with TRBJ2-5; D not certain. The clonotype was recovered from a human donor in good health (CMV status not recorded). Some clones in this sample may be carry-over from other donors' samples. The material was cultured PBMCs, obtained from culture after CMV antigen stimulation. CDR3: CASSFSSQETQYF. The CDR3 DNA reads as TGTGCCAGCAGTTTTTCGTCCCAAGAGACCCAGTACTTC.